Shown below are 2 T cell receptor beta chains from a single sample sequenced in a study of shared clonotypes between healthy human individuals. Assay used: immunoSEQ multiplex PCR; TCRdb lists only in-frame clones, some missing. Of over a million clones detected, approximately 98.5% appear once; the ten largest clones hold approximately 0.38%. The sample taken for sequencing was naive CD4+ T cells sorted from blood. Described subset: CD45RA+ positively selected. The source of these receptors is a man aged 25-45 years in good health.

Worth noting for this clone: The same CDR3 also results from other DNA sequences found in this sample. This rearrangement joins TRBV5-1 to TRBJ2-3, with TRBD2 matching 10 bases. V was clipped by 0 bases and J by 3 bases; unmatched bases: 4. This CDR3 has 16 residues. The germline V gene encodes CDR1 SGHRS and CDR2 YFSETQ. This chain's CDR3 is CASSLGASGRTDTQYF. CDR3 DNA: TGCGCCAGCAGCTTGGGAGCTAGCGGGAGAACAGATACGCAGTATTTT.

The rearrangement uses TRBV4-1 and TRBJ2-1; D perhaps matches TRBD2 (5 bases). CDR3 size: 15 residues. V was clipped by 1 base and J by 3 bases, with 10 bases between them. CDR1 and CDR2 from the germline V gene are MGHRA and YSYEKL. The CDR3 region is CASSQVGAVYNEQFF. As DNA, the CDR3 is TGCGCCAGCAGCCAAGTGGGAGCGGTCTACAATGAGCAGTTCTTC.